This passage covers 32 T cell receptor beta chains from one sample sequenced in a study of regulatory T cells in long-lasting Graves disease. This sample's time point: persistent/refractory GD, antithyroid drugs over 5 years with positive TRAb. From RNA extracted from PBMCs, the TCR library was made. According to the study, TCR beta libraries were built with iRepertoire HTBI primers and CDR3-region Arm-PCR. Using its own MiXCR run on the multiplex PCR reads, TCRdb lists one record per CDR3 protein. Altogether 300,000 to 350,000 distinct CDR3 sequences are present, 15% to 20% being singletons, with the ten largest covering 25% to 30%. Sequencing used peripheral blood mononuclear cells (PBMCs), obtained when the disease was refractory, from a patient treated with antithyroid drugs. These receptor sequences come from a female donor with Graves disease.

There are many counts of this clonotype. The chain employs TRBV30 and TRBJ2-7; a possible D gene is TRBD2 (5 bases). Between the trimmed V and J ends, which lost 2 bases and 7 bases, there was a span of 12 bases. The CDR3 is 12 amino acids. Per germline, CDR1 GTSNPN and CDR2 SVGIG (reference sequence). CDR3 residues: CAWSLDFTEQYF. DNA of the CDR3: TGTGCCTGGAGTTTGGACTTTACGGAGCAGTACTTC.

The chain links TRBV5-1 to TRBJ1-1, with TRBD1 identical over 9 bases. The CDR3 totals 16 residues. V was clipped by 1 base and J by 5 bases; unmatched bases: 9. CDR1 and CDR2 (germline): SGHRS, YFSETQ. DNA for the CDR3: TGCGCCAGCAGCTTGATGCTTCCGGGACAGGGAACTGAAGCTTTCTTT. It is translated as CASSLMLPGQGTEAFF.

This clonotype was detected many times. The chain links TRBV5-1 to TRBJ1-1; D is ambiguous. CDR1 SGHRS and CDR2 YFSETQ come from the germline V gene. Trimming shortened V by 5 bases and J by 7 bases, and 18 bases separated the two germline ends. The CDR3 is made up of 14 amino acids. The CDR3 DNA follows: TGCGCCAGCAGGCCCGGAGGGCAGGTGGGTGAAGCTTTCTTT. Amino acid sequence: CASRPGGQVGEAFF.

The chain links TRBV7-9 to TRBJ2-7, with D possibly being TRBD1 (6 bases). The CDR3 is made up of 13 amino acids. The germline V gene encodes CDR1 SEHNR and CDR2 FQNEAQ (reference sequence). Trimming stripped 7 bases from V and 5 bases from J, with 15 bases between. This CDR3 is CASTPRDKNEQYF. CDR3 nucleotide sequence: TGTGCCAGCACTCCTCGGGACAAAAACGAGCAGTACTTC.

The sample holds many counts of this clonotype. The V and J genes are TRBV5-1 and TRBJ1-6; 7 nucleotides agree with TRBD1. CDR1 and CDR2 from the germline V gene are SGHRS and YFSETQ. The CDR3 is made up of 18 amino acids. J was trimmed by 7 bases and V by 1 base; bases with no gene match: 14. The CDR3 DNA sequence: TGCGCCAGCAGCTTGAACAGGGGTTCGTCCGGGGTAAATTCACCCCTCCACTTT. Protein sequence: CASSLNRGSSGVNSPLHF.

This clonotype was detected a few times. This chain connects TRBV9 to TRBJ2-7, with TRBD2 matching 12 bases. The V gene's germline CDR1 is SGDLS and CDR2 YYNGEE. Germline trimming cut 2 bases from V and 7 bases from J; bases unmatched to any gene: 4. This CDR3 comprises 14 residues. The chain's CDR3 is CASSVRLAGEEQYF. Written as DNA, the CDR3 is TGTGCCAGCAGCGTGAGACTAGCGGGAGAGGAGCAGTACTTC.

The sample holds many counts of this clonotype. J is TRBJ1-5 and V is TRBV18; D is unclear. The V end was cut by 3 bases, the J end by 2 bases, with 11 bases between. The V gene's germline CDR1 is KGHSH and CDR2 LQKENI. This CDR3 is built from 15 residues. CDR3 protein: CASSPLAGGNQPQHF. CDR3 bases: TGTGCCAGCTCACCGTTGGCAGGAGGCAATCAGCCCCAGCATTTT.

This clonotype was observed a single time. The CDR3 DNA reads TGTGCCAGCAATCAACAGGGGGTTCGGGGCTACACCTTC. It translates to CASNQQGVRGYTF. The chain is built from TRBV28 and TRBJ1-2; TRBD1 matches at 8 bases. The CDR3 has 13 residues. Losses at the gene ends were 7 bases for V and 8 bases for J; bases not matched to a gene: 9. The germline V gene has CDR1 MDHEN and CDR2 SYDVKM.

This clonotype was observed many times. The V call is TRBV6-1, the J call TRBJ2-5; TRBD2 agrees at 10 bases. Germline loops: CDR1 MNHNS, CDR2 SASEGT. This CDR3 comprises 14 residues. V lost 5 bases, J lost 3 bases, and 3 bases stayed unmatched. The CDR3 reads CASSQGLAEETQYF. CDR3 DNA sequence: TGTGCCAGCAGTCAAGGACTAGCGGAAGAGACCCAGTACTTC.

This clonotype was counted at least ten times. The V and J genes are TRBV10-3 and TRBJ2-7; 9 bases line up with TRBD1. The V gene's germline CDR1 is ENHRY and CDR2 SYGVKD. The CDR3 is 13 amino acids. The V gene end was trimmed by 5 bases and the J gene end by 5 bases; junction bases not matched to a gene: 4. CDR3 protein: CAISNGQGNEQYF. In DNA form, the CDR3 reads TGTGCCATCAGTAACGGACAGGGGAACGAGCAGTACTTC.

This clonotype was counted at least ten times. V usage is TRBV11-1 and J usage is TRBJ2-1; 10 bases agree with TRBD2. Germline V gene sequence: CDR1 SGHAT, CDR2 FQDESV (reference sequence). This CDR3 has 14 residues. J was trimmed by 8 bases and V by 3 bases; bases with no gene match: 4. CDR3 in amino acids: CASSFLGTSDEQFF. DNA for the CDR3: TGTGCCAGCAGCTTTCTCGGGACTAGCGATGAGCAGTTCTTC.

The CDR3, as DNA: TGTGCCAGCAGCCACCAAACGTCGGCGGGGCCTATCCAAGAGACCCAGTACTTC. This gives the protein CASSHQTSAGPIQETQYF. This sequence joins TRBV7-2 and TRBJ2-5; TRBD2 is a possible D gene (6 bases). The CDR3 length is 18 residues. Trimming took 5 bases from V and 1 from J, leaving 23 bases between them. Germline lookup yields CDR1 SGHTA and CDR2 FQGNSA.

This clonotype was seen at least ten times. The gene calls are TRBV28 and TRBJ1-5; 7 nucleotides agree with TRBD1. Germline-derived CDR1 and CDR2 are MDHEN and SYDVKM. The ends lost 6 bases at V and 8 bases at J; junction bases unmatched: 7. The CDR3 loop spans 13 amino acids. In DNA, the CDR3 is TGTGCCAGCAGGCCACAGGGGTGGGAGCCCCAGCATTTT. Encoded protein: CASRPQGWEPQHF.

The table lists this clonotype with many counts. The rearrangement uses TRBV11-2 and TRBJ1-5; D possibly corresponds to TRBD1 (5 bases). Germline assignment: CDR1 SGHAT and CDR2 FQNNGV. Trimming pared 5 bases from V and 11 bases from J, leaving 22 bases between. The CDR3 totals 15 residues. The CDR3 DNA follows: TGTGCCAGCAGCCCCAGTCCCGCAGGGAAGGTGACCCAGCATTTT. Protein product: CASSPSPAGKVTQHF.

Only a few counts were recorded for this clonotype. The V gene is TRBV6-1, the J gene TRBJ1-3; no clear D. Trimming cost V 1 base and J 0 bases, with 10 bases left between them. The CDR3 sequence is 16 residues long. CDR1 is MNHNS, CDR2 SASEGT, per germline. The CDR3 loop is CASSEEEAFSGNTIYF. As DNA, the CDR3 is TGTGCCAGCAGTGAAGAGGAGGCTTTCTCTGGAAACACCATATATTTT.

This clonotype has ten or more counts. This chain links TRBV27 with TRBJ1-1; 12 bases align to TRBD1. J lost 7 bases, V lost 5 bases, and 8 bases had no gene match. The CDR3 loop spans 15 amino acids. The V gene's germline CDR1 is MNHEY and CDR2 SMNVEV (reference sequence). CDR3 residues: CASSTRDRGRGEAFF. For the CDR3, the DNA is TGTGCCAGCAGTACCCGGGACAGGGGGCGAGGTGAAGCTTTCTTT.

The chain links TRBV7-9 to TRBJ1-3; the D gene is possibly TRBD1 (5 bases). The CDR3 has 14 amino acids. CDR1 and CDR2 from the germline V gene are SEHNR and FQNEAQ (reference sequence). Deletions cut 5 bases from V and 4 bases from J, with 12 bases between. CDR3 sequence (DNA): TGTGCCAGCAGCAAACCTACAGGAGGAAACACCATATATTTT. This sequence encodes CASSKPTGGNTIYF.

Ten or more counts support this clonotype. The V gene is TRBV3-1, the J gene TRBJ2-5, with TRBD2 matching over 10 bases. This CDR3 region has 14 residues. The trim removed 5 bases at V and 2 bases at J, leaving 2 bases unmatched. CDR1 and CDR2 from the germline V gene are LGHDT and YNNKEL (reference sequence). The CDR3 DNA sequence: TGTGCCAGCAGCGAACTAGCGGGACAAGAGACCCAGTACTTC. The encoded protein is CASSELAGQETQYF.

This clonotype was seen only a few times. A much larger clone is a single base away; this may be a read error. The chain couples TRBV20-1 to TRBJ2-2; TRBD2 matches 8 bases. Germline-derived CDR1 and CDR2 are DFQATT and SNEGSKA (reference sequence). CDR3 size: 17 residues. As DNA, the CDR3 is TGCAGTGCTAGAGATCCGGGAGGGCCCTCCCTAACCGGGGAGCTGTCTTTT. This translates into CSARDPGGPSLTGELSF.

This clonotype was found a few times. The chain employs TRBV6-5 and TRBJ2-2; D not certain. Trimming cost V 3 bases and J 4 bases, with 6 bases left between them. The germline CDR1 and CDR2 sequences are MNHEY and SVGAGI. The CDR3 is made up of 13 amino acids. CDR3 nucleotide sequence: TGTGCCAGCAGTTATCGGCGCACCGGGGAGCTGTTTTTT. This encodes CASSYRRTGELFF.

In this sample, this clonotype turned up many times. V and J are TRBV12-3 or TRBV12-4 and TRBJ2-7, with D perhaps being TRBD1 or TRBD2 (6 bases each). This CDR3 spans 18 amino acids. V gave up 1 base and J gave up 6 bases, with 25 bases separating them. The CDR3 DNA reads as TGTGCCAGCAGTTTAGAGGGTCGGGGGCGATGGGCGATCCGCGAGCAGTACTTC. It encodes CASSLEGRGRWAIREQYF.

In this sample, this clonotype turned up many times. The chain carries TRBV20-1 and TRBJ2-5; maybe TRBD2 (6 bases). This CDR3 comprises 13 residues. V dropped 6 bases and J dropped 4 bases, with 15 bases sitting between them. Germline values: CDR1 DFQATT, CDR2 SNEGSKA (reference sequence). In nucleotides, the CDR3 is TGCAGTGCAACCAGCGGGCCGGCAGAGACCCAGTACTTC. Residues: CSATSGPAETQYF.

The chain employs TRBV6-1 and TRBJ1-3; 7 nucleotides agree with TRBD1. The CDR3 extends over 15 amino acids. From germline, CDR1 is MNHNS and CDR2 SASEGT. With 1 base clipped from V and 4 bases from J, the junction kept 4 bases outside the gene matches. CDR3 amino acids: CASSEVRGRGNTIYF. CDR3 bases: TGTGCCAGCAGTGAAGTTAGGGGGCGAGGAAACACCATATATTTT.

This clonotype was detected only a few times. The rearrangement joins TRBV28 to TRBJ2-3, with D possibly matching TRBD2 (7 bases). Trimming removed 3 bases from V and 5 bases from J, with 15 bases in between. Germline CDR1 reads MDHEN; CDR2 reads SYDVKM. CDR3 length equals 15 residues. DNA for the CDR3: TGTGCCAGCAGTTTGAGGGGGAGGGGTGAAGATACGCAGTATTTT. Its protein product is CASSLRGRGEDTQYF.

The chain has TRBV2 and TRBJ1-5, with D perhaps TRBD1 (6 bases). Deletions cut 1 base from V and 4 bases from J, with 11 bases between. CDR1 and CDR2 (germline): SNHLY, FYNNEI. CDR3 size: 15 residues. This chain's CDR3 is CASSEEGVWNQPQHF. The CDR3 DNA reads TGTGCCAGCAGTGAAGAGGGGGTGTGGAATCAGCCCCAGCATTTT.

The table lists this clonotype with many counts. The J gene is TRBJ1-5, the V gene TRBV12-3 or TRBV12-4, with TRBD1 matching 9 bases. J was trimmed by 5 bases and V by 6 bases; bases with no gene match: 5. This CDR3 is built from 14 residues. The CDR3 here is CASSQGTGYQPQHF. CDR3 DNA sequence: TGTGCCAGCAGCCAAGGGACAGGGTATCAGCCCCAGCATTTT.

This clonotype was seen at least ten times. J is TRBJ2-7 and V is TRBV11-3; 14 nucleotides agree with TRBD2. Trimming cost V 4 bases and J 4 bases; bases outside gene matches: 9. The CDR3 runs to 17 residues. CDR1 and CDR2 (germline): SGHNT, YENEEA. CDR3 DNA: TGTGCCAGCAGCTCGGGACTAGCGGGGGATGCAAGGTACGAGCAGTACTTC. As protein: CASSSGLAGDARYEQYF.

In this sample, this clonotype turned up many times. CDR3 DNA sequence: TGCAGCGTCGCCCCGGGGGACAAGAACACTGAAGCTTTCTTT. Translating it yields CSVAPGDKNTEAFF. V and J are TRBV29-1 and TRBJ1-1; D may be TRBD1 (6 bases). Looked up from germline, CDR1 is SQVTM and CDR2 is ANQGSEA. Trimming removed 6 bases from V and 1 base from J, with 15 bases in between. This CDR3 has 14 residues.

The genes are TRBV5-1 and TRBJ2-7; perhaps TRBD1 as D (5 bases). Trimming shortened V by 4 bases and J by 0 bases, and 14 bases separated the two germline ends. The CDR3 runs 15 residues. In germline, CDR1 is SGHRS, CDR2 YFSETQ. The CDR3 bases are TGCGCCAGCAGCCCCCTTACAGGTCCCTCCTACGAGCAGTACTTC. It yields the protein CASSPLTGPSYEQYF. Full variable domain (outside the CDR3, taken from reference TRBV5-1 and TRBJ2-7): KAGVTQTPRYLIKTRGQQVTLSCSPISGHRSVSWYQQTPGQGLQFLFEYFSETQRNKGNFPGRFSGRQFSNSRSEMNVSTLELGDSALYLCASSPLTGPSYEQYFGPGTRLTVT.

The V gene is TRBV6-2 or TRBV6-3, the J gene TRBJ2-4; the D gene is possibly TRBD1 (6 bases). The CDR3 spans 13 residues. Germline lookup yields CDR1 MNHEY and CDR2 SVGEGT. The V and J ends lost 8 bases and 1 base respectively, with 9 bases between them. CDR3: CASLRGAKNIQYF. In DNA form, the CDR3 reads TGTGCCAGCCTGAGGGGGGCCAAAAACATTCAGTACTTC.

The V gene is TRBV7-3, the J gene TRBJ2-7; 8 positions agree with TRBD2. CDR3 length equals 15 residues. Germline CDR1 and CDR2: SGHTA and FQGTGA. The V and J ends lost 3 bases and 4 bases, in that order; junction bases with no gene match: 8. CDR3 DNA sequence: TGTGCCAGCAGCTTTTCAAGCGGGAGCGGTTACGAGCAGTACTTC. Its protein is CASSFSSGSGYEQYF.

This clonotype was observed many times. This CDR3 is CASSLRTPAAENTEAFF. CDR3 in DNA: TGTGCCAGCAGCTTACGCACCCCAGCGGCAGAAAACACTGAAGCTTTCTTT. The chain is built from TRBV11-3 and TRBJ1-1, with D unclear. The germline V gene encodes CDR1 SGHNT and CDR2 YENEEA. The CDR3 loop spans 17 amino acids. Trimming shortened V by 2 bases and J by 2 bases, and 18 bases separated the two germline ends.